The entry below gives a single T cell receptor (beta chain) sequence along with its context. Study members were between about 18 and 100 years old and lived in some 26 US regions. Exposed study participants had met a COVID-19 case within 2 weeks before entry. These data belong to a study of blood T cell repertoires in COVID-19. Overall study context: The United States, Italy and Spain provided the acute and convalescent COVID-19 samples. From T cells, B-cell-depleted T cells, or PBMCs came the material, which was cDNA or gDNA.

The V end lost 0 bases, the J end lost 8 bases, and 11 bases lay between the germline ends. This CDR3 contains 13 residues. CDR1 SGHRS and CDR2 YFSETQ come from the germline V gene. TCRdb's copy holds only in-frame clones and misses some; the assay was immunoSEQ multiplex PCR. This sample yields 230,000 or so clones, of which 70% to 90% are seen a single time; more than 6.5% belongs to the top ten. This chain joins TRBV5-1 and TRBJ1-2, with D unresolved. What was sequenced was PBMCs or T cells enriched from blood (not recorded which). This clonotype was sampled from a woman aged 50 to 65 who had been exposed to COVID-19. The CDR3 spells CASSLGGFTGYTF. The CDR3 bases are TGCGCCAGCAGCTTGGGAGGGTTTACAGGCTACACCTTC. The full variable domain, completed using reference TRBV5-1 and TRBJ1-2, is KAGVTQTPRYLIKTRGQQVTLSCSPISGHRSVSWYQQTPGQGLQFLFEYFSETQRNKGNFPGRFSGRQFSNSRSEMNVSTLELGDSALYLCASSLGGFTGYTFGSGTRLTVV.